The clone carrying this T cell receptor beta chain has more than one count but fewer than ten. These data are taken from a study of beta chain features in type 1 diabetes. Trimming removed 0 bases from V and 4 bases from J, with 13 bases in between. Germline V gene lookup returns CDR1 MDHEN and CDR2 SYDVKM. The CDR3 is 15 residues long. cDNA synthesis used the whole RNA isolate, giving expressed TCRB sequences. The repertoire was sequenced with immunoSEQ multiplex PCR; TCRdb's copy has only in-frame clones and lacks some. The table lists 810,000 or so clones, 15% to 20% of them singletons. This TCR was sampled from a woman between 18 and 29 years old in good health. The rearrangement joins TRBV28 to TRBJ2-7; D may be TRBD2 (6 bases). Sequencing input: naive CD4+ T cells from blood. CDR3 residues: CASSLWGGQYYEQYF. The CDR3 region has the DNA TGTGCCAGCAGTTTATGGGGGGGTCAGTATTACGAGCAGTACTTC.